This TCR beta chain was profiled in a study of CD8 T cells in ankylosing spondylitis (dated by TCRdb to 2017 to 2019). Concerning the study at large: The study profiled T cell receptor beta repertoires in healthy donors and ankylosing spondylitis patients to find disease-linked TCR variants. In total, the full study cohort was made up of about 110 healthy donors and more than 20 ankylosing spondylitis patients. Peripheral blood was sampled, and synovial fluid was additionally collected from ankylosing spondylitis patients.

Study-level results and caveats: According to the report, matched synovial fluid samples from ankylosing spondylitis patients were significantly enriched for the disease-linked clones. A TCR beta motif of several highly homologous amino acid variants appeared characteristic of blood from ankylosing spondylitis patients. The disease-linked clones had a CD8+ phenotype and were found at relatively low frequencies in peripheral blood. Some TCR beta motif variants had previously been reported in synovial fluid and blood of reactive arthritis patients, which suggested common disease-initiation mechanisms.

This clonotype has a count of ten or more. The antigen it recognizes is unknown. Base qualities are missing; no much larger clone stands one base away. From a lookup of the germline V gene, CDR1 and CDR2 are MNHEY and SVGAGI. The junction carries 14 bases between V and J, which are trimmed by 11 bases and 8 bases respectively. CDR3 length: 11 amino acids, cysteine to phenylalanine. Only the CDR3 portion is preserved as DNA: 33 bases, with reading frame beginning at the first base. Sequencing was carried out with an Illumina HiSeq 2500. Quantitative 5'-RACE with molecular barcodes was used to prepare TCR beta libraries. As for how the authors treated the data: A new computational method based on a probabilistic model of VDJ rearrangement was used to identify disease-linked TCR variants. TCRdb's own reprocessing of the public reads used fastp at Q25 and MiXCR and kept productive beta chains. Rows with a matching CDR3 protein are joined into one entry that keeps the most common DNA and genes. For this entry, the V and J calls and clone size follow TCRdb and not the study's own pipeline. The sample contains around 40,000 distinct CDR3 sequences, roughly 2.5% of them found a single time. About 4.8% of the sample belongs to the ten largest clones.

Sample: blood, either unsorted or a sorted T cell fraction (not recorded which). The chain joins TRBV6-5 to TRBJ2-3, with the D gene not confidently named. The receptor's source is a male donor with ankylosing spondylitis or in good health (not recorded which). The nucleotides are TGTGCCTCTCCAACGCCGTGTACGCAGTATTTT. Its translation reads: CASPTPCTQYF.